The 2 T cell receptor beta chains in this list originate from one sample, sequenced in a study of T cells after posttransplantation cyclophosphamide. Produced via immunoSEQ multiplex PCR; TCRdb's table is partial and in-frame only. This repertoire shows some 52,000 clones, about 86% found once; its top ten account for 2.8%. The sequenced sample was PBMCs. The receptor source for this set is a man between 25 and 39 years old with a blood cancer, CMV-positive, and with a related stem cell donor.

This clone showed up just once. The gene calls are TRBV9 and TRBJ2-2, with 8 nucleotides matching TRBD2. The length of the CDR3 is 16 residues. The germline V gene encodes CDR1 SGDLS and CDR2 YYNGEE. Trimming removed 0 bases from V and 4 bases from J; junction bases left unmatched: 5. The CDR3 DNA is TGTGCCAGCAGCGTAGCCGGGAGGGCCTTCACCGGGGAGCTGTTTTTT. It is translated as CASSVAGRAFTGELFF.

The chain carries TRBV30 and TRBJ2-5; D is possibly TRBD1 (6 bases). Looked up from germline, CDR1 is GTSNPN and CDR2 is SVGIG (reference sequence). Trimming pared 4 bases from V and 1 base from J, leaving 16 bases between. CDR3 size: 15 residues. The DNA for the CDR3 is TGTGCCTGGAATAAACCGACAGGACTCCAAGAGACCCAGTACTTC. This translates into CAWNKPTGLQETQYF.